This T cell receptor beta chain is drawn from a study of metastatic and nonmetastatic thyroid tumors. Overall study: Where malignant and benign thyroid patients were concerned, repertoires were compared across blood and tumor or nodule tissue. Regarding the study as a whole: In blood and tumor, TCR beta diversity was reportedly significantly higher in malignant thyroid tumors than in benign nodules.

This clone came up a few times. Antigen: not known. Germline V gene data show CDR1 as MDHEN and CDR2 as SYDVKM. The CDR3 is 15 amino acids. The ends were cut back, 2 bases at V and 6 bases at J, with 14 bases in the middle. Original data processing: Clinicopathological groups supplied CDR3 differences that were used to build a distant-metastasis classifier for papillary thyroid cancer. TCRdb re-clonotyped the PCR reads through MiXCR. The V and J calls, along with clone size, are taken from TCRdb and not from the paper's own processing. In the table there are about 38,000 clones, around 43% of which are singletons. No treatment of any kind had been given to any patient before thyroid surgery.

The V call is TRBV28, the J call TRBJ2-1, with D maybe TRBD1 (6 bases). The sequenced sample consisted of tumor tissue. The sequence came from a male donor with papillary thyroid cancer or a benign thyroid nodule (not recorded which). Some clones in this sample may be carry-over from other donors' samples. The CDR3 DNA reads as TGTGCCAGCAGTTTACCCAGGGGTAGCGTCAATGAGCAGTTCTTC. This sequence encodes CASSLPRGSVNEQFF.